The clone carrying this T cell receptor beta chain is labeled large based on frequency. Its matching antigen is unknown. TRB was amplified from around 250 ng of peripheral blood genomic DNA per sample. The sample is drawn from a study of T cell clusters in autoimmune cytopenias. Study-level background: A median of approximately 47,000 TRB reads per sample yielded a median around 2,500 distinct clonotypes. Whole-study results and caveats: Clustering suggested that physiological T cell clusters were missing in primary autoimmune cytopenia patients.

Multiplex touch-down PCR amplified TRB using TRB-A and TRB-B pools in one tube. Each CDR3 protein gets one entry in TCRdb, which reprocessed the multiplex PCR reads and gives no DNA. The sample holds about 1,000 distinct CDR3 sequences. The CDR3 length is 16 residues. CDR1 is SGHDT, CDR2 YYEEEE, per germline. Sequenced input: peripheral blood. The origin of this receptor is a human donor with an autoimmune cytopenia, with autoimmune hepatitis or in good health (not recorded which). This chain uses TRBV5-6 with TRBJ1-4. The CDR3 spells CASSLAGGWGNEKLFF.